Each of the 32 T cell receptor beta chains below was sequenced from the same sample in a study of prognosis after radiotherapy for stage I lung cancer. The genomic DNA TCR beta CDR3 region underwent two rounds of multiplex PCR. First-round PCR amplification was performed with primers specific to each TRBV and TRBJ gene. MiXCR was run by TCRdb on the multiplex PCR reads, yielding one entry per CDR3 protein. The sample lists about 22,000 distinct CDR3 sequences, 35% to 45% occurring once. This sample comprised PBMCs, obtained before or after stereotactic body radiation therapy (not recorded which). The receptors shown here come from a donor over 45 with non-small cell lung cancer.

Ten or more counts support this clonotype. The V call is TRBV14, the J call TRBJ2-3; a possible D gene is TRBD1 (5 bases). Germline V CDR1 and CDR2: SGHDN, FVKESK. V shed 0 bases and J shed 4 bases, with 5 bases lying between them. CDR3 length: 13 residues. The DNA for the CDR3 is TGTGCCAGCAGCCAAGAAGGGGCAGATACGCAGTATTTT. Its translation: CASSQEGADTQYF.

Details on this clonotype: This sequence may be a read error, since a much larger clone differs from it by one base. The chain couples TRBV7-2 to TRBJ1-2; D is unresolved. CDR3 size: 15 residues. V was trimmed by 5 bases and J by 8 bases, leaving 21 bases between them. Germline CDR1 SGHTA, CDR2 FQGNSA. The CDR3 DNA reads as TGTGCCAGCAGCCCTAGTAGGTCCACTCCTAAAGGCTACACCTTC. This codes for CASSPSRSTPKGYTF.

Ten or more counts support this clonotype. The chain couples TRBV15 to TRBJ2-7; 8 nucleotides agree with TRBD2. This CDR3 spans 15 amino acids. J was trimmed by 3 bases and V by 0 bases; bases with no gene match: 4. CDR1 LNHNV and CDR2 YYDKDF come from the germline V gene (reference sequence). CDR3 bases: TGTGCCACCAGCAGAGATCACGCGGGAGGCTACGAGCAGTACTTC. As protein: CATSRDHAGGYEQYF.

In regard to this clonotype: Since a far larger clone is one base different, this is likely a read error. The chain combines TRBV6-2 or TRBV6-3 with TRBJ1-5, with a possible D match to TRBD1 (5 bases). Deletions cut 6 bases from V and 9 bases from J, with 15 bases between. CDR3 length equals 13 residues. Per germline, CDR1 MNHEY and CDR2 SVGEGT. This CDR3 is CASRRDRRGPQHF. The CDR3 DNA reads TGTGCCAGCAGAAGGGACCGTCGAGGGCCCCAGCATTTT.

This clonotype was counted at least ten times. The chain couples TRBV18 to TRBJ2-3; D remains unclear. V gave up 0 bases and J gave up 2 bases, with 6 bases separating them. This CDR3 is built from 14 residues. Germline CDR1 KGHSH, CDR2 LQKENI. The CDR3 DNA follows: TGTGCCAGCTCACCACCGGGCTCCACAGATACGCAGTATTTT. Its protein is CASSPPGSTDTQYF.

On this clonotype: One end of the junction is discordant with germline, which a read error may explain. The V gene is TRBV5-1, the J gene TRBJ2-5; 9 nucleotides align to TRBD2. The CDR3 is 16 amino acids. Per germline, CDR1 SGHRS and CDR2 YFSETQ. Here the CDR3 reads CASSLKPLIAGETQYF. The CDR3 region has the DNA TGCGCCAGCAGCCTGAAACCGTTAATAGCGGGGGAGACTCAGTACTTC.

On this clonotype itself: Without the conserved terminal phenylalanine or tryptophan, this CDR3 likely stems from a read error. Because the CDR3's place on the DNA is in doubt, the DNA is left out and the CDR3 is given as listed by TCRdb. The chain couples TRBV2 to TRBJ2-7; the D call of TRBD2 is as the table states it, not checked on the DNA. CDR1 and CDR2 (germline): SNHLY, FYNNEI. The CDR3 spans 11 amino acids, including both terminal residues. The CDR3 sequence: CARGRAGTTTS.

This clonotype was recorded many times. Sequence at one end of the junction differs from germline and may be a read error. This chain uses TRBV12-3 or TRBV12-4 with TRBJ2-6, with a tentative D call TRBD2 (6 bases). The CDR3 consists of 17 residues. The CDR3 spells CANSPPLTGAGANVLTF. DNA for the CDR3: TGTGCCAACAGTCCACCACTTACGGGGGCTGGGGCCAACGTCCTGACTTTC.

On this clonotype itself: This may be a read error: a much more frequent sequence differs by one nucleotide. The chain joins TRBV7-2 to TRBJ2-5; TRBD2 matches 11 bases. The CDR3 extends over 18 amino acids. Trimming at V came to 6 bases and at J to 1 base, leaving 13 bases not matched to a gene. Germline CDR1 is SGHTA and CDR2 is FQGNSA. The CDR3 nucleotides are TGTGCCAGCAGATTCCCTCCTGGGACTAGCGGACTCCAAGAGACCCAGTACTTC. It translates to CASRFPPGTSGLQETQYF.

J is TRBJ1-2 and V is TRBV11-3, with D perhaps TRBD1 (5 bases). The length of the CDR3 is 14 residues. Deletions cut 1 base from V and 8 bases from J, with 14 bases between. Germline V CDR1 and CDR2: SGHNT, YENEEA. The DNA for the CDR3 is TGTGCCAGCAGCTTAGGGGGGATCGCCCAGGGCTACACCTTC. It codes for CASSLGGIAQGYTF.

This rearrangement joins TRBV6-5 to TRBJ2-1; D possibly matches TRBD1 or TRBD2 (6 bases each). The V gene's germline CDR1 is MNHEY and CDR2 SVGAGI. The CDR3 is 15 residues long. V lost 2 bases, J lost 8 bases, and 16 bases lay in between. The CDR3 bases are TGTGCCAGCAGTTACGAGTACAGGGAGGTTCATGAGCAGTTCTTC. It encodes CASSYEYREVHEQFF.

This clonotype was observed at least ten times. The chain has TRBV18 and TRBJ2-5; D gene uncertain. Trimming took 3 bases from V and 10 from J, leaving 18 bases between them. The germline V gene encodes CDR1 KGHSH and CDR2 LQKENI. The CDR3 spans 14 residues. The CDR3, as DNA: TGTGCCAGCTCACCCCCCGGACGGCCGATGGTCCAGTACTTC. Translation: CASSPPGRPMVQYF.

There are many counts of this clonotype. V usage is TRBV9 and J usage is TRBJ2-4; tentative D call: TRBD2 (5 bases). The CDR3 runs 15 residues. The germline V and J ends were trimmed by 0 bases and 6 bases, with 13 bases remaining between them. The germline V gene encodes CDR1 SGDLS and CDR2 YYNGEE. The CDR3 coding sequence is TGTGCCAGCAGCGTAGGAGGAGGAAAGGGAAACATTCAGTACTTC. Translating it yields CASSVGGGKGNIQYF. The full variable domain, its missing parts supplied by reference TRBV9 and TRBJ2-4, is DSGVTQTPKHLITATGQRVTLRCSPRSGDLSVYWYQQSLDQGLQFLIQYYNGEERAKGNILERFSAQQFPDLHSELNLSSLELGDSALYFCASSVGGGKGNIQYFGAGTRLSVL.

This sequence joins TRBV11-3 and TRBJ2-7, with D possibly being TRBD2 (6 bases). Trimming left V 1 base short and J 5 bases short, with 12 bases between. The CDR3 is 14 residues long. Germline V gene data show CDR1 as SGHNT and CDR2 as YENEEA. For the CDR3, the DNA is TGTGCCAGCAGCTTAGGTCCGGGGGACGACGAGCAGTACTTC. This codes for CASSLGPGDDEQYF.

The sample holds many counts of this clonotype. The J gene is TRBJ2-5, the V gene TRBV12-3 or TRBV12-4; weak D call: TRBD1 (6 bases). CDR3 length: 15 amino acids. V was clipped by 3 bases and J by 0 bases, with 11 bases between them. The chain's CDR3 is CASSFHRVDQETQYF. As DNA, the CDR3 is TGTGCCAGCAGTTTTCACAGGGTGGACCAAGAGACCCAGTACTTC.

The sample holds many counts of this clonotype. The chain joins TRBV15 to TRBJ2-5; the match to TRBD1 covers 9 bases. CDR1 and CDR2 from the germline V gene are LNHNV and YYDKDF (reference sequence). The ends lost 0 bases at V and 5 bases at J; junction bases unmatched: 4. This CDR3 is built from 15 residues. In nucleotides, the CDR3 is TGTGCCACCAGCAGAGATACAGGGGGCGAGGAGACCCAGTACTTC. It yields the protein CATSRDTGGEETQYF.

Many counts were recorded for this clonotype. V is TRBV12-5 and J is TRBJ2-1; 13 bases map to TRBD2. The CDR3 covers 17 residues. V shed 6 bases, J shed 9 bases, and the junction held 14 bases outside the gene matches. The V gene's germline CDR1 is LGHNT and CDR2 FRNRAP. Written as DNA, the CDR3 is TGTGCTAGTGGCACCACCCCGACTAGCGGGAGGAGGATTGAGCAGTTCTTC. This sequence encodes CASGTTPTSGRRIEQFF. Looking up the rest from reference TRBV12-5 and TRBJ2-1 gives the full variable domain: DARVTQTPRHKVTEMGQEVTMRCQPILGHNTVFWYRQTMMQGLELLAYFRNRAPLDDSGMPKDRFSAEMPDATLATLKIQPSEPRDSAVYFCASGTTPTSGRRIEQFFGPGTRLTVL.

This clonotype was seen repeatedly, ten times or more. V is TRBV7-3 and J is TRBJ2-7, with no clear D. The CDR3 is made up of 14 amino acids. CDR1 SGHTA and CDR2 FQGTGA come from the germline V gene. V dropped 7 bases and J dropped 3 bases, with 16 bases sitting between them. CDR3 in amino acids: CASTRLSGDYEQYF. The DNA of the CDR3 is TGTGCCAGCACCCGCCTTTCAGGAGACTACGAGCAGTACTTC.

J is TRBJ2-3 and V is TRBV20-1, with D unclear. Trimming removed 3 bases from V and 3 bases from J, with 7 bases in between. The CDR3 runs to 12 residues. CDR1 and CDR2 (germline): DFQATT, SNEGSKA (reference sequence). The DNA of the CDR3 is TGCAGTGCTAGTTCTAGTACAGATACGCAGTATTTT. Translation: CSASSSTDTQYF.

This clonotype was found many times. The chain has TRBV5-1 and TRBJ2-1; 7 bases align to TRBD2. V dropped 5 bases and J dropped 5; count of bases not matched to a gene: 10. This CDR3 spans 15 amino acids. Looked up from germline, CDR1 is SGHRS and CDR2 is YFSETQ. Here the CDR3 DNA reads TGCGCCAGCAGACTGGGATCTAGCGGACACAATGAGCAGTTCTTC. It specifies CASRLGSSGHNEQFF.

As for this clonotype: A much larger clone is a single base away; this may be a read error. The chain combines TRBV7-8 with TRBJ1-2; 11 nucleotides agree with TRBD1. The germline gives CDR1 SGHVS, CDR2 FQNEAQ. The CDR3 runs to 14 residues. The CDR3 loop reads CACSLGTGGPCYTF. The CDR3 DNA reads TGTGCCTGCAGTTTGGGGACAGGGGGACCTTGCTACACCTTC.

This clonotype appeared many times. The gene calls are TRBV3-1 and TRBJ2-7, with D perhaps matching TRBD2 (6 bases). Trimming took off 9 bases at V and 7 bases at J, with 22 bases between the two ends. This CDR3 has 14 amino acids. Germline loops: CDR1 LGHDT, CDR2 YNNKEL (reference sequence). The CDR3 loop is CASHARDGPREQYF. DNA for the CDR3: TGTGCCAGTCACGCGCGGGATGGCCCTAGGGAGCAGTACTTC.

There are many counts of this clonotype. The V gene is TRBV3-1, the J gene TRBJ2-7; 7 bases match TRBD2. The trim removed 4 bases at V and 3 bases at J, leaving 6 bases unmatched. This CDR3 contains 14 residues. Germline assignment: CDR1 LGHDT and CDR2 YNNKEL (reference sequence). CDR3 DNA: TGTGCCAGCAGCCGGGAGGGGTTGGACTACGAGCAGTACTTC. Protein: CASSREGLDYEQYF.

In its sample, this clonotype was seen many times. The CDR3 spells CASSFSPGQRSEQFF. CDR3 nucleotide sequence: TGTGCCAGCAGCTTTAGCCCGGGACAACGTTCTGAGCAGTTCTTC. The genes are TRBV7-3 and TRBJ2-1; the D gene is possibly TRBD1 (6 bases). From germline, CDR1 is SGHTA and CDR2 FQGTGA. This CDR3 has 15 amino acids. V was trimmed by 3 bases and J by 9 bases, leaving 18 bases between them.

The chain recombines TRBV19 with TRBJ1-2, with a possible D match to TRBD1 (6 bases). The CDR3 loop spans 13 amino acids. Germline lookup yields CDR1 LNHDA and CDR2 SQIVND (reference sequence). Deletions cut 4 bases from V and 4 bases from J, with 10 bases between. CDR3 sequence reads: CASSKGQLYGYTF. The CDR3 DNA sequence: TGTGCCAGTAGTAAAGGACAGCTCTATGGCTACACCTTC.

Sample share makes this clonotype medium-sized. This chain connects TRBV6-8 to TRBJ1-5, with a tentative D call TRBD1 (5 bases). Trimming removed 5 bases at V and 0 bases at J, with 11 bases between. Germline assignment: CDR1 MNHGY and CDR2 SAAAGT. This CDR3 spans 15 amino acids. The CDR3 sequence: CASSGGPYSNQPQHF. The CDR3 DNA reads TGTGCCAGCAGTGGGGGACCGTATAGCAATCAGCCCCAGCATTTT.

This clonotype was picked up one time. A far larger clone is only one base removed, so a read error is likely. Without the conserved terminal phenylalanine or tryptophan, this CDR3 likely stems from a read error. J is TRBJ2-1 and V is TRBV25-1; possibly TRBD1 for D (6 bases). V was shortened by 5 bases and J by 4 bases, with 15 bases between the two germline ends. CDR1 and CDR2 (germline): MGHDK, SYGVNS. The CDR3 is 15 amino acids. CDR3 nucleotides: TGTGCCAGCAGTTTAATCGTCCAGGGGTACAATGAGCAGTTCCTC. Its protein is CASSLIVQGYNEQFL.

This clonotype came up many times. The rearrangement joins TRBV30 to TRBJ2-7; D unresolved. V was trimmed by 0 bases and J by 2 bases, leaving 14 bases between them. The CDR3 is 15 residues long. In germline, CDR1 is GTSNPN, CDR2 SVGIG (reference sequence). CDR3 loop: CAWSVTGRPTYEQYF. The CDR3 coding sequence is TGTGCCTGGAGTGTTACCGGGCGTCCTACCTACGAGCAGTACTTC.

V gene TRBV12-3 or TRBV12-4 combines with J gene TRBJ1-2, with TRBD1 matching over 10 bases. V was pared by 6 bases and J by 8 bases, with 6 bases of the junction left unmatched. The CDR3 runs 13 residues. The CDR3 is CASRGDRGGGYTF. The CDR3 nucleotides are TGTGCCAGCAGAGGGGACAGGGGAGGCGGCTACACCTTC.

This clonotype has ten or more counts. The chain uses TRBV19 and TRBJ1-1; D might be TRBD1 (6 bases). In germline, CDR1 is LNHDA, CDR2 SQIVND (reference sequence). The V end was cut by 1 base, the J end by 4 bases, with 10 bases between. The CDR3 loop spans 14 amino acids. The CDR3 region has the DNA TGTGCCAGTAGTATAGGCAGGGGTGGCACTGAAGCTTTCTTT. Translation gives CASSIGRGGTEAFF. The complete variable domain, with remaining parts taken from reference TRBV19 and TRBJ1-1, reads DGGITQSPKYLFRKEGQNVTLSCEQNLNHDAMYWYRQDPGQGLRLIYYSQIVNDFQKGDIAEGYSVSREKKESFPLTVTSAQKNPTAFYLCASSIGRGGTEAFFGQGTRLTVV.

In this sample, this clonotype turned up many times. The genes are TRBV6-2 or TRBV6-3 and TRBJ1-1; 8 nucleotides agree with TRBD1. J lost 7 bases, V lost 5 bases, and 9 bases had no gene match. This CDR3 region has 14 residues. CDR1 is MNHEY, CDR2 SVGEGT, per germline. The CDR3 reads CASSERTGSGEAFF. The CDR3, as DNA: TGTGCCAGCAGTGAGAGGACAGGGTCCGGTGAAGCTTTCTTT.

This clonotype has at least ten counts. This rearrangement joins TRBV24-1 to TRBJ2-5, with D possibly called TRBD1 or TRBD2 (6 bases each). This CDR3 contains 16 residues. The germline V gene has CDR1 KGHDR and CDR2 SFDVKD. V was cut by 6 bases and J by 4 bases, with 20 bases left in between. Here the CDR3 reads CATSTQVGGAGETQYF. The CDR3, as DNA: TGTGCCACCAGTACCCAGGTCGGGGGCGCGGGAGAGACCCAGTACTTC.